This T cell receptor (beta chain) was identified in a study of blood T cells in healthy people across ages (dated by TCRdb to between 2014 and 2017). In the study overall: In model experiments, template switching captured about one uniquely barcoded TCR beta cDNA molecule for every two T cells. To track age-related changes in TCR beta repertoire diversity, the study relied on deep sequencing normalized with unique cDNA molecular identifiers. Donors were grouped into four age groups: young (average about 15 years), middle-aged (39), aged (roughly 62) and long-lived (approximately 78). To avoid experimental bias, donors of different ages were distributed randomly across sequencing lanes. Two additional independent replicas of 1 million unique cDNA reads from the same blood draw were analyzed for two donors (one aged 18 to 30 and one aged 80 or older).

The 39 donors, aged roughly 6 to 90 years, were systemically healthy Caucasian individuals from Russia. Ten milliliters of peripheral blood were drawn from each donor into EDTA-treated Vacutainer tubes. Ficoll-Paque density-gradient centrifugation was used to isolate PBMCs, with at least 6.5 million per sample. Total RNA was extracted from PBMCs with Trizol reagent, with at least 5 micrograms obtained per sample. For every donor, flow cytometry on a PBMC aliquot measured the percentage of naive CD45RAhigh/CD27high T cells. Study-level results and caveats: Bulk unsorted PBMC profiling prevented conclusive comparison of naive and antigen-experienced compartments. As age increased, observed TCR beta diversity per million T cells dropped in a roughly linear way, and a significant reduction was already evident by age about 36. Because the CMV infection status of the donors was unknown, age-related changes in expanded clonotypes may potentially have been confounded. Compared with the aged group, the long-lived group had more naive CD4+ T cells, fewer expanded clones and increased TCR diversity, suggesting age selection. A strong correlation was found between observed TCR beta diversity and the percentage of naive T cells measured by flow cytometry. Total diversity estimates from one million sequenced T cells were considered lower bounds and underestimates.

Its CDR3 holds 14 amino acids, cysteine through phenylalanine. The DNA shown is the 42-base CDR3, in frame from base 1. Trimming at the junction amounts to 3 bases on V and 2 bases on J, and the germline ends lie 12 bases apart. The germline V gene encodes CDR1 DFQATT and CDR2 SNEGSKA (reference sequence). Library generation was performed with 5' RACE. For sequencing, an Illumina HiSeq 2500 was employed. A second PCR of about 6 to 11 cycles was performed with a sample-barcoded 5' primer and a J-beta primer mix. A template-switch 5' adaptor carrying 12 random nucleotides introduced a unique molecular identifier onto each TCR beta cDNA molecule. Each sample yielded at least 3 million CDR3-containing paired-end reads. The Mint cDNA synthesis kit, primed by a TRBC-specific oligonucleotide, was used to synthesize first-strand cDNA from all RNA. Following uracil-DNA glycosylase treatment, a first 18-cycle PCR with universal primers M1SS and BC2_uni_R was performed on all cDNA. For the original study's pipeline: Each sample was normalized by randomly selecting 1 million high-quality reads, each carrying a distinct molecular identifier. Instead of being binned into consensus sequences, reads that shared molecular identifiers were thrown out. CDR3 identification, clonotype clustering and error correction used MiTCR with a Q25 quality threshold and the strictest error-elimination algorithm. A nonparametric unseen species model with Euler transformation was used to estimate lower-bound total TCR beta diversity. TCRdb ran its own pipeline on the public reads, namely fastp trimming at Q25 and MiXCR clone calling, and kept in-frame beta chains. Here each entry gathers all rows of one CDR3 protein and keeps the most common genes and DNA. The V and J calls shown here were made by TCRdb, not taken from the authors' results. Recorded for this sample are roughly 900,000 distinct CDR3 sequences; 40% to 60% of them occurred a single time. Jointly, the top ten make up about an eighth of the sample.

On this clonotype itself: There is no known antigen for this receptor. Base qualities are not recorded, but no much larger clone differs from it by a single base.

The sequence came from a man aged 25 to 40 in good health. Here the chain combines TRBV20-1 and TRBJ2-3, with a tentative D gene TRBD1 over 6 matching bases. Sequencing input: blood. This receptor carries the CDR3 CSASSQGNTDTQYF. In nucleotides, the sequence is TGCAGTGCTAGCTCACAGGGTAACACAGATACGCAGTATTTT.